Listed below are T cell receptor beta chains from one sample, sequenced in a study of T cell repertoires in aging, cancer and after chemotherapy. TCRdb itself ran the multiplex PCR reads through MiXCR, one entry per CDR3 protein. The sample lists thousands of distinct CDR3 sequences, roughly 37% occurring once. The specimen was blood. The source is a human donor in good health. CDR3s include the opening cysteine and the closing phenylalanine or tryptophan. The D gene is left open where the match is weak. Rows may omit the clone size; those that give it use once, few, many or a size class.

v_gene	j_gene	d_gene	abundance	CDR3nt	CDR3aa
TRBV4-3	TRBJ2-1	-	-	TGCGCCAGCAGCCAAGATGAATCGGTAGTAGCCTACAATGAGCAGTTCTTC	CASSQDESVVAYNEQFF
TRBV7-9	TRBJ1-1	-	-	TGTGCCAGCAGCTTAGAAGGGGTCCTCAGGGTGGGCGCTGAAGCTTTCTTT	CASSLEGVLRVGAEAFF
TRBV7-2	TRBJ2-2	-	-	TGTGCCAGCAGCTTAGTGCCACCCGGGGAGCTGTTTTTT	CASSLVPPGELFF
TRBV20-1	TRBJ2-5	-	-	TGCAGTGCTAGGGCTGGGATACCCCAAGAGACCCAGTACTTC	CSARAGIPQETQYF
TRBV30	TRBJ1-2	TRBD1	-	TGTGCCTGGAGTGGGGACAGCTATAATGGCTACACCTTC	CAWSGDSYNGYTF
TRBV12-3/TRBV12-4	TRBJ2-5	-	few	TGTGCCAGCACAAGATCCCTGGACGGAGAGACCCAGTACTTC	CASTRSLDGETQYF
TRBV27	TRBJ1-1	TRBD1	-	TGTGCCAGCAGGTCGGACAGGTCAAGCACCCCCTCTACTGAAGCTTTCTTT	CASRSDRSSTPSTEAFF
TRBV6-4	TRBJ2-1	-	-	TGTGCCAGCAGTGAAGGGACAGCGGGAGTGGCCCATGAGCAGTTCTTC	CASSEGTAGVAHEQFF
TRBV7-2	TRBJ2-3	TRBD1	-	TGTGCCAGCAGCCCCTGGACAGGGGGCGCAGATACGCAGTATTTT	CASSPWTGGADTQYF
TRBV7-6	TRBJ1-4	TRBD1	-	TGTGCCAGCAGCCTAATTACCCCACAGGGGGCAGAAAAACTGTTTTTT	CASSLITPQGAEKLFF
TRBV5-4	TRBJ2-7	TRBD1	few	TGTGCCAGCAGCTCACCCCAGGGGGCAGAGTACTTC	CASSSPQGAEYF
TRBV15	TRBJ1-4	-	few	TGTGCCACCAGCAGTGCCGCGAGTAATGAAAAACTGTTTTTT	CATSSAASNEKLFF
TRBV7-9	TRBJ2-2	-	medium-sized	TGTGCCAGCAGCTTGGGTTCCGGGGAGCTGTTTTTT	CASSLGSGELFF
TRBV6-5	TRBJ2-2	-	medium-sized	TGTGCCAGCAGCCGAACCGTGGGGGGCGGGGAGCTGTTTTTT	CASSRTVGGGELFF
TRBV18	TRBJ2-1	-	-	TGTGCCAGCTCCCGGGAGCAAGACAGTGAGCAGTTCTTC	CASSREQDSEQFF
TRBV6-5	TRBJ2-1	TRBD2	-	TGTGCCAGCAGCCCCACCGGGGGGGGCGCGTACAATGAGCAGTTCTTC	CASSPTGGGAYNEQFF
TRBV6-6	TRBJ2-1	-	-	TGTGCCAGCAGTTACTCGCAGGCCTTCTCCTACAATGAGCAGTTCTTC	CASSYSQAFSYNEQFF
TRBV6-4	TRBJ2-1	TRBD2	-	TGTGCCAGCAGTGACTCCAGCGGGGGGGCGGATGAGCAGTTCTTC	CASSDSSGGADEQFF
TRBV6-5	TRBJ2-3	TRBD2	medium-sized	TGTGCCAGCAGTTACGGGCTAGCGGGGGCCGTAGATACGCAGTATTTT	CASSYGLAGAVDTQYF
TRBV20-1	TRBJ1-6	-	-	TGCAGTGCTAGAGGGGAAAATTCACCCCTCCACTTT	CSARGENSPLHF
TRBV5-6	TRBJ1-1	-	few	TGTGCCAGCAGCTTTATGGCAGCCGAAGCTTTCTTT	CASSFMAAEAFF
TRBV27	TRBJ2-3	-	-	TGTGCCAGCAGTACTACGGGAGCCGGGGATACGCAGTATTTT	CASSTTGAGDTQYF
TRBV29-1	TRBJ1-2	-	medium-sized	TGCAGCATCCTGGCCGTCAACTATGGCTACACCTTC	CSILAVNYGYTF
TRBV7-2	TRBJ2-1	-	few	TGTGCCAGCAGCTCCGCCTACAATGAGCAGTTCTTC	CASSSAYNEQFF
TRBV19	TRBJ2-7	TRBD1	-	TGTGCCAGTAGTTTGGGACAGGGGGATGAGCAGTACTTC	CASSLGQGDEQYF
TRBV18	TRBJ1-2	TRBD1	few	TGTGCCAGCTCACAACAGGGGGCGGATGGCTACACCTTC	CASSQQGADGYTF
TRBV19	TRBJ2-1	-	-	TGTGCCAGTAGTATAGATGTGGCGGAAATCTCCTACAATGAGCAGTTCTTC	CASSIDVAEISYNEQFF
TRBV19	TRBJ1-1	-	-	TGTGCCAGTAGTATATTGCCAGGGCGGTCCTCGACCACTGAAGCTTTCTTT	CASSILPGRSSTTEAFF
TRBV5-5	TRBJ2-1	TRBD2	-	TGTGCCAGCAGCTCGGGGACTAGCGGGGGGACGAGCTCCTACAATGAGCAGTTCTTC	CASSSGTSGGTSSYNEQFF
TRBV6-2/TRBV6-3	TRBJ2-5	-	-	TGTGCCAGCAGTTACGTGAGGGAGACCCAGTACTTC	CASSYVRETQYF
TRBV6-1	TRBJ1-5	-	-	TGTGCCAGCAGTGACATCGGCAGGTCTAGCAATCAGCCCCAGCATTTT	CASSDIGRSSNQPQHF
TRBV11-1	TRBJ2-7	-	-	TGTGCCAGCAGCTTAGCGCCAACGGGCGGCTACGAGCAGTACTTC	CASSLAPTGGYEQYF
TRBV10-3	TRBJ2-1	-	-	TGTGCCATCAGTGAAGCCCAGTCCTACAATGAGCAGTTCTTC	CAISEAQSYNEQFF
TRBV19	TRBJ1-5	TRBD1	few	TGTGCCAGTAGGGGGTCAGGGGGCCGTCAGCCCCAGCATTTT	CASRGSGGRQPQHF
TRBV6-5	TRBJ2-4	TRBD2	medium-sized	TGTGCCAGCAGCCATATAGCGGGCGAAAACATTCAGTACTTC	CASSHIAGENIQYF
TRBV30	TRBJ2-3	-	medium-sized	TGTGCCTGGAACCACGGGGTAGCGGCTAGCACAGATACGCAGTATTTT	CAWNHGVAASTDTQYF
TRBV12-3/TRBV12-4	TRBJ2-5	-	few	TGTGCCAGCAGCCGCGACGGATTCTTAGGGACCCAGTACTTC	CASSRDGFLGTQYF
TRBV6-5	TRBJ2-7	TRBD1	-	TGTGCCAGCGGGTCCGGGACAGGGATCTCCTACGAGCAGTACTTC	CASGSGTGISYEQYF
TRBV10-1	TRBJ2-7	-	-	TGCGCCAGGACAGCATCCTACGAGCAGTACTTC	CARTASYEQYF
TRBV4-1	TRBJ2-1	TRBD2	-	TGCGCCAGCAGCCAAGTACGACTAGCGGTGTACAATGAGCAGTTCTTC	CASSQVRLAVYNEQFF
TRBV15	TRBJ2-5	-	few	TGTGCCACCAGCAGAACCGGGAACAACAGGGAGACCCAGTACTTC	CATSRTGNNRETQYF